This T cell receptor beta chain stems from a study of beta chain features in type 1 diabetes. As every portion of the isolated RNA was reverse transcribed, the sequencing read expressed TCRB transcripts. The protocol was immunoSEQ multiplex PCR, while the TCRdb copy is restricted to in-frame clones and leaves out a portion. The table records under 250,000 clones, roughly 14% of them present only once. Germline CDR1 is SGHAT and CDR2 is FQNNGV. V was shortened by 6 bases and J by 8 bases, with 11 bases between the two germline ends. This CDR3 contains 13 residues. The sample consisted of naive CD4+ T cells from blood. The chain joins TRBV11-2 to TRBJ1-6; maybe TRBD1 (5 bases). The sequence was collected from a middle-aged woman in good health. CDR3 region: CASRPWGDSPLHF. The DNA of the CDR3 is TGTGCCAGCAGGCCCTGGGGGGATTCACCCCTCCACTTT.